This TCR beta chain was sequenced in a study of shared clonotypes between healthy human individuals. V shed 7 bases and J shed 1 base, with 13 bases lying between them. Germline V lookup: CDR1 MNHEY, CDR2 SVGAGI. The CDR3 is made up of 15 amino acids. Caucasian adults living in Nashville, Tennessee, provided all samples. Investigators spread the genomic DNA of each subset evenly over several immunoSEQ plates. Profiled with immunoSEQ multiplex PCR; TCRdb holds only in-frame clones, not every one. The data hold 1,500,000 or so clones, with just under 99% observed a single time. The sample was naive CD4+ T cells sorted from blood. This sample's subset: CD45RA+ positively selected. This TCR derives from a man in his thirties or forties in good health. The J gene is TRBJ2-2, the V gene TRBV6-5; D may be TRBD2 (5 bases). CDR3 region: CASTRGLMNTGELFF. The CDR3 DNA reads TGTGCCAGCACCCGAGGGCTCATGAACACCGGGGAGCTGTTTTTT.